A selection of T cell receptor beta chains follows, all from one sample in a study of response to subunit inactivated influenza vaccine. Each CDR3 protein gets one entry after TCRdb re-called the RT-PCR reads with MiXCR. This table holds around 570,000 distinct CDR3 sequences, 11% found once. The sample also formed part of further work on T cells expressing NK-cell markers.

The specimen comprised PBMCs from blood, sampled on the day of vaccination. Every receptor here comes from a man aged 50-59 years who received an inactivated influenza vaccine. Both conserved end residues are part of each CDR3. A D gene is named only where the DNA matches it firmly. A row's size may be missing; if present it is once, few, many or a size class.

CASSLTSEDTQYF	TGTGCCAGCAGCTTAACTAGCGAGGATACGCAGTATTTT	NA	few	TRBV7-3	TRBJ2-3
CASKNPNTGELFF	TGTGCCAGCAAGAATCCCAACACCGGGGAGCTGTTTTTT	NA	NA	TRBV6-2/TRBV6-3	TRBJ2-2
CCARVVLAVSSYNEQFF	TGCTGTGCTAGAGTTGTACTAGCGGTTAGCTCCTACAATGAGCAGTTCTTC	TRBD2	NA	TRBV20-1	TRBJ2-1
CAWSPQVGEQYF	TGTGCCTGGAGCCCCCAGGTGGGCGAGCAGTACTTC	NA	NA	TRBV30	TRBJ2-7
CASSPLGKTNTGELFF	TGTGCCAGCAGTCCCCTCGGGAAAACGAACACCGGGGAGCTGTTTTTT	NA	once	TRBV27	TRBJ2-2
CASSFASGGNQPQHF	TGTGCCAGCAGTTTCGCGTCGGGGGGCAATCAGCCCCAGCATTTT	NA	few	TRBV12-3/TRBV12-4	TRBJ1-5
CASSQDQGGRALYEQYF	TGTGCCAGCAGCCAAGATCAAGGCGGGAGGGCCTTGTACGAGCAGTACTTC	TRBD2	few	TRBV3-1	TRBJ2-7
CASSLTRGVAGETQYF	TGTGCCAGCAGTTTAACGCGGGGGGTCGCAGGGGAGACCCAGTACTTC	TRBD2	few	TRBV12-3/TRBV12-4	TRBJ2-5
CASTASGTSGLYEQYF	TGTGCCAGCACGGCCAGCGGGACTAGCGGCCTCTACGAGCAGTACTTC	TRBD2	NA	TRBV27	TRBJ2-7
CASSRRTSGSEQYF	TGTGCCAGCAGTCGAAGGACTAGCGGGAGCGAGCAGTACTTC	TRBD2	few	TRBV27	TRBJ2-7
CASSPGTGNNEQFF	TGTGCCAGCTCACCCGGGACAGGGAACAATGAGCAGTTCTTC	TRBD1	NA	TRBV18	TRBJ2-1
CSVNLQGSYEQYF	TGCAGCGTTAATCTACAGGGGTCCTACGAGCAGTACTTC	TRBD1	few	TRBV29-1	TRBJ2-7
CASSQDISVEQYF	TGCGCCAGCAGCCAAGATATTTCTGTCGAGCAGTACTTC	NA	few	TRBV4-3	TRBJ2-7
CASSFGGDHTDTQYF	TGTGCCAGCAGCTTTGGGGGGGACCACACAGATACGCAGTATTTT	TRBD2	NA	TRBV11-3	TRBJ2-3
CASSPFQFPGQQTDTQYF	TGTGCCAGCAGTCCCTTTCAGTTCCCGGGACAGCAAACAGATACGCAGTATTTT	TRBD1	few	TRBV27	TRBJ2-3
CATSDIRSGDTQYF	TGTGCCACCAGCGATATTAGGTCGGGTGATACGCAGTATTTT	NA	few	TRBV15	TRBJ2-3
CASSWIAGRFDEQFF	TGTGCCAGCAGCTGGATAGCGGGGCGGTTCGATGAGCAGTTCTTC	TRBD2	NA	TRBV7-2	TRBJ2-1
CASSSRSPSTDTQYF	TGTGCCAGTAGTAGTCGAAGTCCTAGCACAGATACGCAGTATTTT	NA	few	TRBV19	TRBJ2-3
CASTPGTATYEQYF	TGTGCCAGCACCCCGGGGACAGCCACCTACGAGCAGTACTTC	TRBD1	few	TRBV3-1	TRBJ2-7
CASSLDQLAVGHEQFF	TGCGCCAGCAGCTTGGACCAATTGGCGGTAGGGCATGAGCAGTTCTTC	NA	few	TRBV5-1	TRBJ2-1
CASSQDREQYF	TGTGCCAGCAGCCAAGACAGGGAGCAGTACTTC	NA	many	TRBV4-2	TRBJ2-7
CSAIFLRYSYNEQFF	TGCAGTGCAATCTTCCTTAGGTACTCCTACAATGAGCAGTTCTTC	NA	NA	TRBV20-1	TRBJ2-1
CASSDPTPTRDEQFF	TGTGCCAGCAGTGACCCTACCCCCACTAGGGATGAGCAGTTCTTC	NA	few	TRBV25-1	TRBJ2-1
CSVGVGELFF	TGCAGCGTTGGGGTCGGGGAGCTGTTTTTT	NA	many	TRBV29-1	TRBJ2-2
CASNRINEKLFF	TGTGCCAGCAACAGGATTAATGAAAAACTGTTTTTT	NA	NA	TRBV28	TRBJ1-4
CASSSGTVYYNEQFF	TGCGCCAGCAGTTCCGGGACGGTTTATTACAATGAGCAGTTCTTC	NA	NA	TRBV5-1	TRBJ2-1
CSARTGVQPQHF	TGCAGTGCTAGAACAGGGGTTCAGCCCCAGCATTTT	TRBD1	NA	TRBV20-1	TRBJ1-5
CASSQGQDSIQYF	TGTGCCAGCTCACAAGGACAGGACTCAATTCAGTACTTC	TRBD1	NA	TRBV18	TRBJ2-4
CATSDLSTAEQFF	TGTGCCACCAGTGATTTAAGTACAGCAGAGCAGTTCTTC	NA	many	TRBV24-1	TRBJ2-1
CATSSHISYNEQFF	TGTGCCACCAGCAGTCATATATCCTACAATGAGCAGTTCTTC	NA	NA	TRBV15	TRBJ2-1
CASRKTGGDSPLHF	TGTGCCAGCAGAAAGACAGGGGGCGATTCACCCCTCCACTTT	TRBD1	many	TRBV6-1	TRBJ1-6
CASSYGTGNTEAFF	TGTGCCAGCAGTTACGGGACGGGGAACACTGAAGCTTTCTTT	NA	few	TRBV6-5	TRBJ1-1
CATSRDSWTGSNYGYTF	TGTGCCACCAGCAGAGATTCGTGGACAGGGTCGAACTATGGCTACACCTTC	TRBD1	few	TRBV15	TRBJ1-2
CASSLAWAAYNEQFF	TGTGCCAGCAGCTTGGCTTGGGCAGCCTACAATGAGCAGTTCTTC	NA	many	TRBV11-2	TRBJ2-1
CASSFPTSGYNEQFF	TGCGCCAGCAGCTTCCCGACTAGCGGATACAATGAGCAGTTCTTC	TRBD2	many	TRBV5-1	TRBJ2-1
CASSYSIGTPNDEQFF	TGTGCCAGCAGTTACTCTATTGGGACACCTAACGATGAGCAGTTCTTC	NA	few	TRBV6-2/TRBV6-3	TRBJ2-1
CASSLWGPQRGTDTQYF	TGTGCCAGCAGCTTATGGGGCCCCCAGCGGGGCACAGATACGCAGTATTTT	NA	NA	TRBV7-2	TRBJ2-3
CASRKDIGQYEQYF	TGTGCCAGCAGAAAAGACATAGGGCAGTACGAGCAGTACTTC	NA	NA	TRBV7-8	TRBJ2-7
CASSYPPGEAFF	TGTGCCAGCAGTTATCCTCCAGGGGAAGCTTTCTTT	NA	NA	TRBV6-2/TRBV6-3	TRBJ1-1
CASSSAGTGGYEQYF	TGTGCCAGCAGTTCCGCCGGGACAGGGGGCTACGAGCAGTACTTC	TRBD1	few	TRBV28	TRBJ2-7
CAISDTLTGLSYEQYF	TGTGCCATCAGTGACACCCTGACAGGGCTCTCCTACGAGCAGTACTTC	TRBD1	NA	TRBV10-3	TRBJ2-7
CASTPQWASGINEQFF	TGTGCCAGCACCCCTCAGTGGGCTAGCGGGATTAATGAGCAGTTCTTC	TRBD2	NA	TRBV12-3/TRBV12-4	TRBJ2-1
CSASIGYEQYF	TGCAGTGCTAGTATAGGGTACGAGCAGTACTTC	NA	NA	TRBV20-1	TRBJ2-7
CASSQDRAGAWSGQYF	TGTGCCAGCAGCCAAGATCGAGCGGGGGCATGGTCTGGGCAGTACTTC	TRBD2	NA	TRBV4-2	TRBJ2-7
CASTPGARTGELFF	TGTGCCAGCACGCCGGGGGCGCGCACCGGGGAGCTGTTTTTT	NA	NA	TRBV2	TRBJ2-2
CASSGGNWGEPFF	TGTGCCAGCAGTGGGGGCAACTGGGGTGAGCCGTTCTTC	NA	few	TRBV2	TRBJ2-1
CASSIQGEQYF	TGTGCCAGCAGCATTCAGGGGGAGCAGTACTTC	NA	many	TRBV7-2	TRBJ2-7
CASSPPDSRYEQYF	TGTGCCAGCAGCCCCCCGGACTCAAGATACGAGCAGTACTTC	NA	NA	TRBV28	TRBJ2-7
CASRQQGRETQYF	TGTGCCAGCAGGCAACAGGGCAGAGAGACCCAGTACTTC	NA	NA	TRBV5-6	TRBJ2-5
CASSEAMDRGNTEAFF	TGTGCCAGCAGTGAAGCCATGGACAGGGGGAACACTGAAGCTTTCTTT	TRBD1	few	TRBV2	TRBJ1-1
CSARAMSGGENTEAFF	TGCAGTGCTAGGGCCATGAGTGGTGGAGAGAACACTGAAGCTTTCTTT	NA	few	TRBV20-1	TRBJ1-1
CSAQKGLAVYIEQFF	TGCAGTGCTCAAAAGGGACTAGCGGTTTACATTGAGCAGTTCTTC	TRBD2	NA	TRBV20-1	TRBJ2-1
CASRLTFTGTENTEAFF	TGTGCCAGCAGGCTCACCTTTACCGGGACAGAGAACACTGAAGCTTTCTTT	TRBD1	many	TRBV12-3/TRBV12-4	TRBJ1-1
CASSRGQGGTGAGELFF	TGTGCCAGCAGCCGAGGACAGGGAGGAACGGGGGCCGGGGAGCTGTTTTTT	TRBD1	NA	TRBV5-8	TRBJ2-2
CASSQVLLTAYNEQFF	TGCGCCAGCAGCCAAGTGTTACTAACCGCCTACAATGAGCAGTTCTTC	NA	NA	TRBV4-1	TRBJ2-1